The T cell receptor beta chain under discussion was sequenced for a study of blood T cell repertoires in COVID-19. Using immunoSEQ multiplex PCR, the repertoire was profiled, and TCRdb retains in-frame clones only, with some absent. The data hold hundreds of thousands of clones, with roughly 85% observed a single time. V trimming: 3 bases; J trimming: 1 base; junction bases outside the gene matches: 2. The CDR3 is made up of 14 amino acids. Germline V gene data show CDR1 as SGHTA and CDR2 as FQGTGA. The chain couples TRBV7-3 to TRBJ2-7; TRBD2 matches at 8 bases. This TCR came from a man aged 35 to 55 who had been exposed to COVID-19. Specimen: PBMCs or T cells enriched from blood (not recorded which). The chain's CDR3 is CASSFGGRSYEQYF. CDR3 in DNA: TGTGCCAGCAGCTTCGGCGGGAGGTCCTACGAGCAGTACTTC.